This TCR beta chain was identified in a study of shared clonotypes between healthy human individuals. The CDR3 is 14 amino acids. Germline V gene lookup returns CDR1 LGHNA and CDR2 YNFKEQ. V lost 5 bases and J 9 bases, leaving 14 bases between the germline ends. Splitting of each subset's genomic DNA was done evenly across several immunoSEQ plates. The method was immunoSEQ multiplex PCR; TCRdb's version includes in-frame clones alone and lacks a portion of them. Of roughly 2 million clones detected, under 97% appear once; the ten largest clones hold around 0.13%. Nashville, Tennessee was home to all donors, who were Caucasian adults. This clone was recorded once.

The sequenced material came from naive CD4+ T cells sorted from blood. Subset of the sample: CD45RA+ positively selected. The rearrangement links TRBV4-2 to TRBJ1-6, with unresolved D. The receptor was isolated from a man younger than 35 in good health. The CDR3 DNA follows: TGTGCCAGCAGCTCGCAAATGGAGGGTTCACCCCTCCACTTT. Translating gives CASSSQMEGSPLHF.